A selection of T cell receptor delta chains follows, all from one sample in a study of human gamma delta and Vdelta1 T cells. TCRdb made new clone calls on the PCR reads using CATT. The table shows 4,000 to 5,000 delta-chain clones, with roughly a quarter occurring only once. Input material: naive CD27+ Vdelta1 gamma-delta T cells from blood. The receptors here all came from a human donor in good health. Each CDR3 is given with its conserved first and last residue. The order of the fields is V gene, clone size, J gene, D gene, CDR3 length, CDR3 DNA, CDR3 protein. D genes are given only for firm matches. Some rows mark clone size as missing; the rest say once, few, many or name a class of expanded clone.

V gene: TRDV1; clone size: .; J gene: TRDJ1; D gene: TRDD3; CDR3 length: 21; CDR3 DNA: TGTGCTCTTGGGGAACTAGACGGACCCTGGGGGATACGCAAGTACACCGATAAACTCATCTTT; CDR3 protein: CALGELDGPWGIRKYTDKLIF
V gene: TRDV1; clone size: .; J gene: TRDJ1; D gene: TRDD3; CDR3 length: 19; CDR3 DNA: TGTGCTCTTGGGGAACCTCTAGGGCTGGGGGATACGTACACCGATAAACTCATCTTT; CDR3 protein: CALGEPLGLGDTYTDKLIF
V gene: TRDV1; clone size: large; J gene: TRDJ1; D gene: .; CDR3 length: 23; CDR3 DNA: TGTGCTCTTGGGGTCTTTACCTTCCTTCCGACATCTATTTACTTGGGGGTCACCGATAAACTCATCTTT; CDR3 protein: CALGVFTFLPTSIYLGVTDKLIF
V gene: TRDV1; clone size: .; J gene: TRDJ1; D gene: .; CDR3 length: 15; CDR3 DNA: TGTGCTCTTGGGGAAGTGGGCGAGTTCACCGATAAACTCATCTTT; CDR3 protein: CALGEVGEFTDKLIF
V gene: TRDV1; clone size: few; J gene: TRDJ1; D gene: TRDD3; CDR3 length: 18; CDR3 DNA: TGTGCTCTTGGGGAATGGCCTGGGGGATACGAGAACACCGATAAACTCATCTTT; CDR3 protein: CALGEWPGGYENTDKLIF
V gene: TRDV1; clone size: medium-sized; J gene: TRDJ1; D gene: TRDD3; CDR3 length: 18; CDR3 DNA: TGTGCTCTTGGGGAAAGGAGGTCCTGGGGGCGGTACACCGATAAACTCATCTTT; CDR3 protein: CALGERRSWGRYTDKLIF
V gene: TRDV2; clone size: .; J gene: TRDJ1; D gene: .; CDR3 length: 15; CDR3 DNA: TGTGCCTGTGACCCCAGCAGGGAGTCCGCCGATAAACTCATCTTT; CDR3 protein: CACDPSRESADKLIF
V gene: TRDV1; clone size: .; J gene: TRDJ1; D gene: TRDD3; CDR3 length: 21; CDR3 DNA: TGTGCTCTTGGGCCTTATTGCTTCCTACCGTTACTGGGGGATAACGCCGATAAACTCATCTTT; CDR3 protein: CALGPYCFLPLLGDNADKLIF
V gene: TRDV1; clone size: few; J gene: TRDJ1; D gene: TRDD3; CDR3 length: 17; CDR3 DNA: TGTGCTCTTGGGAAATACTGGGGGATACGGTCAAGCCCCAAACTCATCTTT; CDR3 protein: CALGKYWGIRSSPKLIF
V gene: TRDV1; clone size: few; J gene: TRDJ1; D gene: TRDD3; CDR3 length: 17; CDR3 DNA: TGTGCTCTTGGGGAGCAATGGTTACTGGGGGATACCGATAAACTCATCTTT; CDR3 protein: CALGEQWLLGDTDKLIF
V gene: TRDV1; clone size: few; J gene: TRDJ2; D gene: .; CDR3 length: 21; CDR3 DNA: TGTGCTCTTGGGGAACTTGGGAACCTTGGGGTGATACCGGCTTTGACAGCACAACTCTTCTTT; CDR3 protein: CALGELGNLGVIPALTAQLFF
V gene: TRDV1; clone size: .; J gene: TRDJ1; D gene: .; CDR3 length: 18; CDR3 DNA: TGTGCTCTTGGGGAACCTCCCAGGCCTCCCGCGACCACCGATAAACTCATCTTT; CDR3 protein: CALGEPPRPPATTDKLIF
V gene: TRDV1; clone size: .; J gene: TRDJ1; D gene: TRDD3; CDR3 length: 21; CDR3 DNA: TGTGCTCTTGGGGAACTAGTCCTCGACTGGGGGATACGAGGGGACACCGATAAACTCATCTTT; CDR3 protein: CALGELVLDWGIRGDTDKLIF
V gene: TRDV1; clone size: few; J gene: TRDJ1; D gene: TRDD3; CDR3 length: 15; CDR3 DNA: TGTGCTCTTGGGGACCCACTGGGGTACACCGATAAACTCATCTTT; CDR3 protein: CALGDPLGYTDKLIF
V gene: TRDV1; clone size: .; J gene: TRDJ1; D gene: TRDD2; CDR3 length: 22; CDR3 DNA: TGTGCTCTTGGGGAAATCACGTTCCTACCCATACTGGTCCCGCTGTGCACCGATAAACTCATCTTT; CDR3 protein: CALGEITFLPILVPLCTDKLIF
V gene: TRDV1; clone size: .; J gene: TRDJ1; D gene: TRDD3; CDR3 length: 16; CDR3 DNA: TGTGCTCTCATTTTCGCTGGGGGTCCCCACAATGGTAAACTCATCTTT; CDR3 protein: CALIFAGGPHNGKLIF
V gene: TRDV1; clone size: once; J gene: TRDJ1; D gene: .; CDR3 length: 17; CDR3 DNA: TGTGCTCTTGGTTCGCCTAGGGGACCAGGGGGCACCGATAAACTCATCTTT; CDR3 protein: CALGSPRGPGGTDKLIF
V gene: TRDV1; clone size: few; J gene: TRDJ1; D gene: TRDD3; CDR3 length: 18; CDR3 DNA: TGTGCTCTTGGGGAAAGCCTCCTCCAACTGGGGGATTCTGATAAACTCATCTTT; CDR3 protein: CALGESLLQLGDSDKLIF
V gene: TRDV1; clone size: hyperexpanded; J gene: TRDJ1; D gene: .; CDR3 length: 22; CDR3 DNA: TGTGCTCTTGGGCCTTATTACTTCCTACCGTTACTGGGGGCCAGGTACACCGATAAACTCATCTTT; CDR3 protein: CALGPYYFLPLLGARYTDKLIF
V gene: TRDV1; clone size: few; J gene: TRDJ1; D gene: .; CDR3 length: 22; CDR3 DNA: TGTGCTCTTGGGGAAGGAGGGCTACGCCGGAGACTGGGAAAGGGCTACACCGATAAACTCATCTTT; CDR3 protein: CALGEGGLRRRLGKGYTDKLIF
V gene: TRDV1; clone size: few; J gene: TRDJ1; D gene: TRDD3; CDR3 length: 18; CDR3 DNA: TGTGCTCTTGGGGAACTATATGGATCCTACTGGGGGAAAGATAAACTCATCTTT; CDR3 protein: CALGELYGSYWGKDKLIF
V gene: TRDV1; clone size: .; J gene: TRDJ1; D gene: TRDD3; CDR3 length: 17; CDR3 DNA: TGTGCTCTTGGGGAACTTCCTACCACACTGGGGGAGAGTAAACTCATCTTT; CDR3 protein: CALGELPTTLGESKLIF
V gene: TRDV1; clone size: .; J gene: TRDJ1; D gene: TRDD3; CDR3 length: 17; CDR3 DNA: TGTGCTCTTGGGGGCGACTACCCGTCGGGGATACCCGATAAACTCATCTTT; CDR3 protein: CALGGDYPSGIPDKLIF
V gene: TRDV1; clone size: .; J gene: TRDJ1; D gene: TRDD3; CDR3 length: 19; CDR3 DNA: TGTGCTCTTGGGAACCTCTACGGAAGGGGGATACGCATGGGGATATCACTCATCTTT; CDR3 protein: CALGNLYGRGIRMGISLIF
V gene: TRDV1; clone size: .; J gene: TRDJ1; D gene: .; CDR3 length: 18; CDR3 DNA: TGTGCTCTTGGGGAATGTTCTCAGTGGCGGGATTCCACCGATAAACTCATCTTT; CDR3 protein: CALGECSQWRDSTDKLIF
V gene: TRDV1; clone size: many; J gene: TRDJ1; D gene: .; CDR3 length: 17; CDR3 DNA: TGTGCTCTTGGGTTAAATCTGGGTATACGTTACACCGATAAACTCATCTTT; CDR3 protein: CALGLNLGIRYTDKLIF
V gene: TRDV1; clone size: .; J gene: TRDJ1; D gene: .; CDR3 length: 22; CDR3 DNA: TGTGCTCTTGGGGACGCGCCGTTCTCCGGTTTGATGGGGATCCCCTACACCGATAAACTCATCTTT; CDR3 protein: CALGDAPFSGLMGIPYTDKLIF
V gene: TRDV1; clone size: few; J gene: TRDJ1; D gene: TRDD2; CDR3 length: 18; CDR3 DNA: TGTGCTCTTGGGGAGCTTCCTACGAGGGTACACTACACCGATAAACTCATCTTT; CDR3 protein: CALGELPTRVHYTDKLIF
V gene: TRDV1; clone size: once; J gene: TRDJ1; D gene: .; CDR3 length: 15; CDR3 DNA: TGTGCTCTTGGTGGGAAATCCTTTAGGACCGATAAACTCATCTTT; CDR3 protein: CALGGKSFRTDKLIF
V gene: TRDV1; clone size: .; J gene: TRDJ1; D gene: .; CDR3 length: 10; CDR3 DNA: TGTGCTCTTGGGGAAGATAAACTCATCTTT; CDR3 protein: CALGEDKLIF
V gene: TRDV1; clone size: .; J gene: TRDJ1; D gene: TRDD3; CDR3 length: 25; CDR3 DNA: TGTGCTCTTGGGGAACTCAGCCCCCGCCGGGATCCCAACTGGGGGATACTTTCCACCACCGATAAACTCATCTTT; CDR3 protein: CALGELSPRRDPNWGILSTTDKLIF
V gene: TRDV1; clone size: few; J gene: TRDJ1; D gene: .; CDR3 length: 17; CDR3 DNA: TGTGCTCTTGGGGAACCCCCGTCCCCCCATCACACCGATAAACTCATCTTT; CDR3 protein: CALGEPPSPHHTDKLIF
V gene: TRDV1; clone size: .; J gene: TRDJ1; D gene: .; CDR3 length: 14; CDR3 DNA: TGTGCTCTTGGGGAAAAATTGAATAGCGGTAAACTCATCTTT; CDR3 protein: CALGEKLNSGKLIF
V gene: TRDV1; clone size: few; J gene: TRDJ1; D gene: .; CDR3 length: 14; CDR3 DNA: TGTGCTCTTGGGGAAGTGCCGAATTTGCGGAAACTCATCTTT; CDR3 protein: CALGEVPNLRKLIF
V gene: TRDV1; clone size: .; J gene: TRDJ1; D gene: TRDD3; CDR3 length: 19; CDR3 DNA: TGTGCTCTTGGGGAAATCATCGACTGGGGGATAAGAGGCACCGATAAACTCATCTTT; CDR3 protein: CALGEIIDWGIRGTDKLIF
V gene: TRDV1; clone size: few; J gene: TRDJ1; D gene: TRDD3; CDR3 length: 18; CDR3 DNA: TGTGCTCTTGGGGAACTACTGGGGTTTGTATATGGGGCCAATAAACTCATCTTT; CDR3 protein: CALGELLGFVYGANKLIF
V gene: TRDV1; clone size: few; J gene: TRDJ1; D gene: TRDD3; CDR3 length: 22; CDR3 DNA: TGTGCTCTTGGGGAACTAACGATGGGGGTCCCCGTACTGGGGGAATTGGACGATAAACTCATCTTT; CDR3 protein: CALGELTMGVPVLGELDDKLIF
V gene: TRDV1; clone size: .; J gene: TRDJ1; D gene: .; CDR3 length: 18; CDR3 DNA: TGTGCTCTTGGGAAAGTTTACCAGGGGCGGGGATACACCGATAAACTCATCTTT; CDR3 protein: CALGKVYQGRGYTDKLIF
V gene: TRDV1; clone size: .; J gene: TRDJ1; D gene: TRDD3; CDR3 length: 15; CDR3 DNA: TGTGCTCTTGGGGTCCTGGGGGATCGCACTGACGAACTCATCTTT; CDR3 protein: CALGVLGDRTDELIF
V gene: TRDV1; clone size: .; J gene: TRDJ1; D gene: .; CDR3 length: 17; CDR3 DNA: TGTGCTCTTGGGATGGGTCCTTTTATACCGTTCACCGATAAACTCATCTTT; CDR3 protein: CALGMGPFIPFTDKLIF
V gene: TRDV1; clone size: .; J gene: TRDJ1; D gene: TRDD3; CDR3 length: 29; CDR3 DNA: TGTGCTCTTGGGGAACTAGACTACAGACCCTCGCCTTCAACTGTTACTGGGGGACCTATGGGCCGAACATTGCGGAAACTCATCTTT; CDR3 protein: CALGELDYRPSPSTVTGGPMGRTLRKLIF
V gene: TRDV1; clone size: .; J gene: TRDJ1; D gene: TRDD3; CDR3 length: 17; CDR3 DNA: TGTGCTCTTGGGGCGCCAGGACTGGGGGACCTCGCCGATAAACTCATCTTT; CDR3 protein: CALGAPGLGDLADKLIF
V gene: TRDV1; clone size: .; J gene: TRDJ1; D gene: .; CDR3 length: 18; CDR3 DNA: TGTGCTCTTGGGGAACTTATTAAGTCCCCCTACGTGACCGATAAACTCATCTTT; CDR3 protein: CALGELIKSPYVTDKLIF
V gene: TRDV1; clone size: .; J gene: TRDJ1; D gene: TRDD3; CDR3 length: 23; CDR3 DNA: TGTGCTCTTGGGCCCTCAAAATGGGCCTTCCCTCTTCTGGGGGATACGCGATCCGATAAACTCATCTTT; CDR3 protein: CALGPSKWAFPLLGDTRSDKLIF
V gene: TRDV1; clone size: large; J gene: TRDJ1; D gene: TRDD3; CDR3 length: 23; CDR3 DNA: TGTGCTCTTGGGGAATGTCGAGCGGAGCGTTCCGCGTACTGGGGCCCGTACACCGATAAACTCATCTTT; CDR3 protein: CALGECRAERSAYWGPYTDKLIF
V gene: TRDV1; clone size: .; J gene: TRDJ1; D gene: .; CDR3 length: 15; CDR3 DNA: TGTGCTCTTGGGGAAGGGAGATCCGACACCGATAAACTCATCTTT; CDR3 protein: CALGEGRSDTDKLIF
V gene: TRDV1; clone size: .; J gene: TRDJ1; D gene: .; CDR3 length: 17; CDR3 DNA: TGTGCTCTTGGGGGTTTCTTCCCCCTTCAGTACACCGATAAACTCATCTTT; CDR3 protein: CALGGFFPLQYTDKLIF
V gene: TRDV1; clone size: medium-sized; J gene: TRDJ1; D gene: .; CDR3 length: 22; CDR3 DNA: TGTGCTCTTGGGGAAAAGGGGGCCTTCCTACAACCTGGGGGATTCAAAGACGATAAACTCATCTTT; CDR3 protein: CALGEKGAFLQPGGFKDDKLIF
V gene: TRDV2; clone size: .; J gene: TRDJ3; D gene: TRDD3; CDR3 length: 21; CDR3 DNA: TGTGCCTGTGCCACCGAAGGAACTGGGGGATTAAGCTCCTGGGACACCCGACAGATGTTTTTC; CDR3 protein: CACATEGTGGLSSWDTRQMFF
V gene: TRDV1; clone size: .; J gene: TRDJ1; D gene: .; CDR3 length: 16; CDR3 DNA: TGTGCTCTTGGGGAACCCCGGGGCCTCTGGACCGATAAACTCATCTTT; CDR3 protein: CALGEPRGLWTDKLIF
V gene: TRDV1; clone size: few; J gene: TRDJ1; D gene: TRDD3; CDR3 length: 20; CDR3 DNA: TGTGCTCTGGACCTCCCTTCCCTATCCTTACTGGGGGATACTGCCGATAAACTCATCTTT; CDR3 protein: CALDLPSLSLLGDTADKLIF
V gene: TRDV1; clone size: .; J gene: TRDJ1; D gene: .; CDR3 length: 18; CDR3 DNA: TGTGCTCTTGGGGAACTTCCCCTCCCTGGTACGTACACCGATAAACTCATCTTT; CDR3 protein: CALGELPLPGTYTDKLIF
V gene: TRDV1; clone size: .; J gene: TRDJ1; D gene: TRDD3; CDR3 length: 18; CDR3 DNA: TGTGCTCTTGGGGATCGGGAGCTGGGGGATGGGATTACCGATAAACTCATCTTT; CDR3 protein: CALGDRELGDGITDKLIF
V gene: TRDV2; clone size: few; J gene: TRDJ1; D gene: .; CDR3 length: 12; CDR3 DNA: TGTGCCTGTGACCCGTACACCGATAAACTCATCTTT; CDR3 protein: CACDPYTDKLIF
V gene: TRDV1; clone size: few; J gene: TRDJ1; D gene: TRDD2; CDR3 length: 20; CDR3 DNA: TGTGCTCTTGGGAAAGACCCCGCCTTCCTACAAACGCCGTACACCGATAAACTCATCTTT; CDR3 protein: CALGKDPAFLQTPYTDKLIF
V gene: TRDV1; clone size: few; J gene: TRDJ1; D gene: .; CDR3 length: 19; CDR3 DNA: TGTGCTCTTGGGGCGGTCCTACGAGGGATACTGGTTTGCTCCGATAAACTCATCTTT; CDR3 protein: CALGAVLRGILVCSDKLIF
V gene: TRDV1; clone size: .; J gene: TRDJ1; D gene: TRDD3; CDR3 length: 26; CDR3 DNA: TGTGCTCTTGGTCCTAAGGGGTCTACTTTTTTTCGCGGGGGATACTTAACCAAGCCTCACACCGATAAACTCATCTTT; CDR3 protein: CALGPKGSTFFRGGYLTKPHTDKLIF
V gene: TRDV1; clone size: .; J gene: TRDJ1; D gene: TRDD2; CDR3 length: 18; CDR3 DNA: TGTGCTCTTGGGGGGTCTCCTTCCTCCCCGGGGTCAACCGATAAACTCATCTTT; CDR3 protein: CALGGSPSSPGSTDKLIF
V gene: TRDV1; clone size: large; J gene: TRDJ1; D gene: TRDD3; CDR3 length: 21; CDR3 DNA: TGTGCTCTTGGGGAATTGTCCCCGTACTGGGGGTCCCCCTCGTACACCGATAAACTCATCTTT; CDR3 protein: CALGELSPYWGSPSYTDKLIF